Listed below are T cell receptor beta chains from one sample, sequenced in a study of shared clonotypes between healthy human individuals. Measured with immunoSEQ multiplex PCR; TCRdb has only the in-frame clones, and not every one. The sample lists fewer than 100,000 clones, roughly two thirds occurring once. The sample taken for sequencing was memory CD8+ T cells sorted from blood. The source of these receptors is a man aged 25 to 40 in good health. The CDR3 runs from the conserved cysteine through the conserved F or W. Each record gives: clone size, J gene, D gene, V gene, CDR3 protein, CDR3 DNA. D genes are given only for firm matches. Clone size is shown for a subset of rows, as once, few, many or a class of expanded clone.

>-|TRBJ1-3|-|TRBV5-6
CASSRQAGNTIYF
TGTGCCAGCAGCCGACAGGCTGGAAACACCATATATTTT
>-|TRBJ2-7|TRBD1|TRBV27
CASSLAPIGQGVSYEQYF
TGTGCCAGCAGTTTAGCCCCGATAGGGCAGGGGGTCTCCTACGAGCAGTACTTC
>-|TRBJ2-7|-|TRBV27
CASSLSGRGQRYEQYF
TGTGCCAGCAGTTTATCGGGGAGGGGGCAGCGTTACGAGCAGTACTTC
>few|TRBJ1-5|-|TRBV30
CAWGPDSNQPQHF
TGTGCCTGGGGGCCCGATAGCAATCAGCCCCAGCATTTT
>-|TRBJ2-1|-|TRBV5-1
CASSLRGRSLDEQFF
TGCGCCAGCAGCTTGAGAGGGAGGTCGTTGGATGAGCAGTTCTTC
>-|TRBJ2-7|-|TRBV4-3
CASSQSQDGSYEQYF
TGCGCCAGCAGCCAAAGCCAGGACGGATCCTACGAGCAGTACTTC
>few|TRBJ2-1|-|TRBV19
CASSDVRRGGPRDEQFF
TGTGCCAGTAGCGACGTACGAAGAGGAGGGCCCAGAGATGAGCAGTTCTTC
>-|TRBJ2-3|-|TRBV6-5
CASSYLLGATDTQYF
TGTGCCAGCAGTTACCTTTTGGGGGCAACAGATACGCAGTATTTT
>few|TRBJ2-7|-|TRBV21-1
CASSKVSSGRDEQYF
TGTGCCAGCAGCAAAGTTTCTAGCGGGAGGGACGAGCAGTACTTC
>-|TRBJ2-7|-|TRBV2
CVSRGASSYEQYF
TGTGTGTCGAGGGGCGCCTCCTCCTACGAGCAGTACTTC
>few|TRBJ2-7|-|TRBV11-2
CASSYLASSSYEQYF
TGTGCCAGCAGCTACCTAGCGTCTAGCTCCTACGAGCAGTACTTC
>-|TRBJ2-2|-|TRBV28
CASSFLMGIDTANTGELFF
TGTGCCAGCAGCTTCCTTATGGGTATCGACACCGCGAACACCGGGGAGCTGTTTTTT
>-|TRBJ1-3|TRBD1|TRBV2
CASSEDRVVSGNTIYF
TGTGCCAGCAGTGAGGACAGGGTGGTCTCTGGAAACACCATATATTTT
>-|TRBJ2-1|-|TRBV19
CASSMEYNEQFF
TGTGCCAGTAGTATGGAGTACAATGAGCAGTTCTTC
>-|TRBJ1-5|-|TRBV19
CASSTLGPGQKTYSNQPQHF
TGTGCCAGTAGTACCCTAGGGCCCGGACAGAAGACTTATAGCAATCAGCCCCAGCATTTT
>-|TRBJ2-1|TRBD1|TRBV2
CARTTPGQGPYNEQFF
TGTGCCAGGACAACGCCCGGACAGGGCCCCTACAATGAGCAGTTCTTC
>-|TRBJ1-1|-|TRBV28
CASSYTGRDTEAFF
TGTGCCAGCAGTTATACAGGGAGAGACACTGAAGCTTTCTTT
>-|TRBJ2-7|TRBD1|TRBV5-1
CASSLFTGQNYEQYF
TGCGCCAGCAGCTTGTTCACGGGACAGAACTACGAGCAGTACTTC
>many|TRBJ2-3|TRBD2|TRBV10-2
CASQRPAGVPDTQYF
TGCGCCAGCCAGAGGCCAGCGGGAGTTCCAGATACGCAGTATTTT
>-|TRBJ2-1|-|TRBV7-9
CASSLGVRSYNEQFF
TGTGCCAGCAGCTTGGGGGTCCGTTCCTACAATGAGCAGTTCTTC
>-|TRBJ2-5|TRBD2|TRBV7-6
CASSFMTSGTQETQYF
TGTGCCAGCAGCTTCATGACTAGCGGGACACAAGAGACCCAGTACTTC
>many|TRBJ1-1|-|TRBV27
CASSLYGAGNTEAFF
TGTGCCAGCAGTTTATACGGGGCAGGAAACACTGAAGCTTTCTTT
>-|TRBJ2-2|-|TRBV5-1
CASSFTGVNTGELFF
TGCGCCAGCAGCTTCACCGGGGTGAACACCGGGGAGCTGTTTTTT
>-|TRBJ2-7|-|TRBV27
CASSLLGGRDEQYF
TGTGCCAGCAGTTTACTAGGGGGTCGCGACGAGCAGTACTTC
>-|TRBJ1-1|-|TRBV6-1
CASSEWPGVMNTEAFF
TGTGCCAGCAGTGAATGGCCAGGGGTTATGAACACTGAAGCTTTCTTT
>-|TRBJ2-2|TRBD2|TRBV11-2
CASSLRLAGVNGELFF
TGTGCCAGCAGCTTACGTCTAGCGGGAGTAAACGGGGAGCTGTTTTTT
>-|TRBJ1-4|TRBD1|TRBV28
CASSLWGQGRGTTNEKLFF
TGTGCCAGCAGTTTATGGGGACAGGGAAGGGGAACTACTAATGAAAAACTGTTTTTT
>-|TRBJ2-1|-|TRBV19
CASTLSRGLNSYNEQFF
TGTGCCAGTACCCTAAGTCGGGGACTTAACTCCTACAATGAGCAGTTCTTC
>-|TRBJ2-7|-|TRBV6-5
CASTGSSYEQYF
TGTGCCAGCACAGGAAGCTCCTACGAGCAGTACTTC
>-|TRBJ2-7|TRBD1|TRBV28
CASSQKWTGFYEQYF
TGTGCCAGCAGCCAAAAATGGACAGGATTCTACGAGCAGTACTTC
>-|TRBJ2-7|-|TRBV2
CASSDTRPHEQYF
TGTGCCAGCAGTGATACTCGACCCCACGAGCAGTACTTC
>-|TRBJ2-1|-|TRBV11-3
CASSLVADNEQFF
TGTGCCAGCAGCTTAGTAGCGGATAATGAGCAGTTCTTC
>few|TRBJ2-2|-|TRBV7-6
CASSLYQGRAGELFF
TGTGCCAGCAGCTTGTACCAGGGGAGAGCCGGGGAGCTGTTTTTT
>-|TRBJ2-3|TRBD1|TRBV5-6
CASSLAARGTADTQYF
TGTGCCAGCAGCTTGGCCGCCAGGGGGACCGCAGATACGCAGTATTTT
>-|TRBJ2-2|TRBD2|TRBV7-8
CASSHPGGRDTGELFF
TGTGCCAGCAGCCATCCGGGGGGACGTGACACCGGGGAGCTGTTTTTT
>-|TRBJ2-7|TRBD2|TRBV5-4
CASSETSGSREQYF
TGTGCCAGCAGCGAGACTAGCGGGAGTCGTGAGCAGTACTTC
>-|TRBJ1-4|-|TRBV25-1
CASSEAGEKLFF
TGTGCCAGCAGTGAAGCGGGTGAAAAACTGTTTTTT
>-|TRBJ2-3|-|TRBV29-1
CSATTLRTDTQYF
TGCAGCGCCACTACCCTACGCACAGATACGCAGTATTTT
>-|TRBJ2-7|TRBD2|TRBV6-5
CASSPLAGAGEQYF
TGTGCCAGCAGTCCCCTAGCGGGAGCAGGCGAGCAGTACTTC
>-|TRBJ2-7|TRBD2|TRBV10-2
CASSESLAGGRYEQYF
TGCGCCAGCAGTGAGTCACTAGCGGGAGGTCGCTACGAGCAGTACTTC
>-|TRBJ2-2|-|TRBV11-3
CASSHSGADNTGELFF
TGTGCCAGCAGCCACTCCGGGGCAGACAACACCGGGGAGCTGTTTTTT
>few|TRBJ1-2|TRBD1|TRBV27
CASSTKTGADDNYGYTF
TGTGCCAGCAGTACCAAGACAGGGGCGGATGATAACTATGGCTACACCTTC
>-|TRBJ1-1|-|TRBV5-4
CASSPPLSHMNTEAFF
TGTGCCAGCAGCCCGCCCTTGTCGCACATGAACACTGAAGCTTTCTTT